These T cell receptor beta chains were read from a single sample in a study of T cell responses to AZD1222 COVID-19 vaccine. Repertoires were generated with immunoSEQ multiplex PCR, while TCRdb's copy carries only in-frame clones and drops some. This sample has 90,000 to 150,000 clones, with around nine tenths found just once. The sample in question was peripheral blood, obtained on day 0 of AZD1222 vaccination. Receptors were obtained from an adult in good health. Each CDR3 is given with its conserved first and last residue. Each record gives: CDR3 DNA, CDR3 protein, clone size, CDR3 length, J gene, D gene, V gene. A D gene is named only where the DNA matches it firmly. Not all rows give a size; the values are once, few, many and, for expanded clones, a class.

CDR3 DNA: TGTGCCAGCAATCGGGATGGGGGAAGCTCCTACAATGAGCAGTTCTTC
CDR3 protein: CASNRDGGSSYNEQFF
clone size: .
CDR3 length: 16
J gene: TRBJ2-1
D gene: .
V gene: TRBV2

CDR3 DNA: TGTGCCAGCAGCCAAACAGGGGTCTCTGGAAACACCATATATTTT
CDR3 protein: CASSQTGVSGNTIYF
clone size: once
CDR3 length: 15
J gene: TRBJ1-3
D gene: TRBD1
V gene: TRBV7-8

CDR3 DNA: TGCAGCGTTGAAAAATTGGGGGACATAAAAGAGACCCAGTACTTC
CDR3 protein: CSVEKLGDIKETQYF
clone size: .
CDR3 length: 15
J gene: TRBJ2-5
D gene: .
V gene: TRBV29-1

CDR3 DNA: TGCGCCAGCAGCTTGGGACAGGGTTCCTCGGACGAGCAGTACTTC
CDR3 protein: CASSLGQGSSDEQYF
clone size: .
CDR3 length: 15
J gene: TRBJ2-7
D gene: TRBD1
V gene: TRBV5-1

CDR3 DNA: TGTGCCAGCAGCCAAGGGTTCCTAGCGGGAATCCACGAGCAGTACTTC
CDR3 protein: CASSQGFLAGIHEQYF
clone size: once
CDR3 length: 16
J gene: TRBJ2-7
D gene: TRBD2
V gene: TRBV4-2

CDR3 DNA: TGTGCCAGTCTAAAGGGGGCAGGGAGATCCAAAAACATTCAGTACTTC
CDR3 protein: CASLKGAGRSKNIQYF
clone size: .
CDR3 length: 16
J gene: TRBJ2-4
D gene: TRBD1
V gene: TRBV7-2

CDR3 DNA: TGTGCCAGCAGCCATGGCCTTGGGGGTCAAGAGACCCAGTACTTC
CDR3 protein: CASSHGLGGQETQYF
clone size: .
CDR3 length: 15
J gene: TRBJ2-5
D gene: .
V gene: TRBV6-6

CDR3 DNA: TGTGCCAGCAGCACCGATCGCTACAATGAGCAGTTCTTC
CDR3 protein: CASSTDRYNEQFF
clone size: .
CDR3 length: 13
J gene: TRBJ2-1
D gene: .
V gene: TRBV7-8

CDR3 DNA: TGTGCCAGCAGACGGACCGGTCGGGAGACCCAGTACTTC
CDR3 protein: CASRRTGRETQYF
clone size: .
CDR3 length: 13
J gene: TRBJ2-5
D gene: .
V gene: TRBV12-3/TRBV12-4

CDR3 DNA: TGCGCCAGCAGCCAGACAGACGGAGCCCCCTCCTACGAGCAGTACTTC
CDR3 protein: CASSQTDGAPSYEQYF
clone size: few
CDR3 length: 16
J gene: TRBJ2-7
D gene: .
V gene: TRBV4-1

CDR3 DNA: TGTGCCTGGAGTAGAGACAGGACTAAACATAGCAATCAGCCCCAGCATTTT
CDR3 protein: CAWSRDRTKHSNQPQHF
clone size: .
CDR3 length: 17
J gene: TRBJ1-5
D gene: .
V gene: TRBV30

CDR3 DNA: TGTGCCAGCAGCTCCACCGGACAGGTTCTTAACTATGGCTACACCTTC
CDR3 protein: CASSSTGQVLNYGYTF
clone size: .
CDR3 length: 16
J gene: TRBJ1-2
D gene: TRBD1
V gene: TRBV6-6

CDR3 DNA: TGTGCCAGCTCTTCCCGACAGGATCACACTGAAGCTTTCTTT
CDR3 protein: CASSSRQDHTEAFF
clone size: few
CDR3 length: 14
J gene: TRBJ1-1
D gene: .
V gene: TRBV18

CDR3 DNA: TGCGCCAGCAGCCCTGAGAGGGGTGAGCAGTTCTTC
CDR3 protein: CASSPERGEQFF
clone size: .
CDR3 length: 12
J gene: TRBJ2-1
D gene: .
V gene: TRBV5-1

CDR3 DNA: TGTGCCAGCAGTCCCGACAGGATTGGCGGCTACACCTTC
CDR3 protein: CASSPDRIGGYTF
clone size: .
CDR3 length: 13
J gene: TRBJ1-2
D gene: .
V gene: TRBV25-1

CDR3 DNA: TGTGCCAGCAGAGGGACTACTCAGACCCAGTACTTC
CDR3 protein: CASRGTTQTQYF
clone size: .
CDR3 length: 12
J gene: TRBJ2-5
D gene: TRBD2
V gene: TRBV6-5

CDR3 DNA: TGTGCCAGTAGTATCAAGGGGGGTACTAATGAAAAACTGTTTTTT
CDR3 protein: CASSIKGGTNEKLFF
clone size: .
CDR3 length: 15
J gene: TRBJ1-4
D gene: .
V gene: TRBV19

CDR3 DNA: TGTGCCAGCAGTGACAGGGTAAAGGAAGCTTTCTTT
CDR3 protein: CASSDRVKEAFF
clone size: .
CDR3 length: 12
J gene: TRBJ1-1
D gene: TRBD1
V gene: TRBV28

CDR3 DNA: TGCGCCAGCAGCTTCAGGGGAATGGGAACTGAAGCTTTCTTT
CDR3 protein: CASSFRGMGTEAFF
clone size: .
CDR3 length: 14
J gene: TRBJ1-1
D gene: .
V gene: TRBV5-1

CDR3 DNA: TGTGCCACCAGTCCTCGGGCCGGGACTAGCCCTTCGAGCTCCTACAATGAGCAGTTCTTC
CDR3 protein: CATSPRAGTSPSSSYNEQFF
clone size: .
CDR3 length: 20
J gene: TRBJ2-1
D gene: TRBD2
V gene: TRBV24-1

CDR3 DNA: TGTGCCAGCAGCCCGGGGGGATCTCGGCAGCCCCAGCATTTT
CDR3 protein: CASSPGGSRQPQHF
clone size: once
CDR3 length: 14
J gene: TRBJ1-5
D gene: .
V gene: TRBV9

CDR3 DNA: TGTGCCAGCAGCGTAGAAGTAGGGGGCCGGTATGGCTACACCTTC
CDR3 protein: CASSVEVGGRYGYTF
clone size: .
CDR3 length: 15
J gene: TRBJ1-2
D gene: TRBD1
V gene: TRBV9

CDR3 DNA: .
CDR3 protein: CASSICVAGGNNEQFF
clone size: .
CDR3 length: 16
J gene: TRBJ2-1
D gene: .
V gene: TRBV21-1

CDR3 DNA: TGTGCCAGCTCAGCGGAAGGCCCCCTTTACAATGAGCAGTTCTTC
CDR3 protein: CASSAEGPLYNEQFF
clone size: few
CDR3 length: 15
J gene: TRBJ2-1
D gene: .
V gene: TRBV18

CDR3 DNA: TGTGCCAGCAGCGTAGGGGGGTGGGATTTGAACACTGAAGCTTTCTTT
CDR3 protein: CASSVGGWDLNTEAFF
clone size: .
CDR3 length: 16
J gene: TRBJ1-1
D gene: .
V gene: TRBV9

CDR3 DNA: TGTGCCAGCAGCCAACCAGGGGGGTACACTGAAGCTTTCTTT
CDR3 protein: CASSQPGGYTEAFF
clone size: once
CDR3 length: 14
J gene: TRBJ1-1
D gene: TRBD1
V gene: TRBV27

CDR3 DNA: TGCGCCAGCAGCCAAGATCCGGGGACAGGTTTCTATGGCTACACCTTC
CDR3 protein: CASSQDPGTGFYGYTF
clone size: .
CDR3 length: 16
J gene: TRBJ1-2
D gene: TRBD1
V gene: TRBV4-1

CDR3 DNA: TGTGCCAGCAGCGACAGGGGAAGGACTGAAGCTTTCTTT
CDR3 protein: CASSDRGRTEAFF
clone size: .
CDR3 length: 13
J gene: TRBJ1-1
D gene: TRBD1
V gene: TRBV6-5

CDR3 DNA: TGTGCCAGCTCCCAGGGCTTCTCCTATAATTCACCCCTCCACTTT
CDR3 protein: CASSQGFSYNSPLHF
clone size: .
CDR3 length: 15
J gene: TRBJ1-6
D gene: .
V gene: TRBV18

CDR3 DNA: TGTGCCAGCAGCGTAGGTGGAAATCTGAACACTGAAGCTTTCTTT
CDR3 protein: CASSVGGNLNTEAFF
clone size: .
CDR3 length: 15
J gene: TRBJ1-1
D gene: .
V gene: TRBV9

CDR3 DNA: TGTGCCAGCAGCCCCACAGGGGGCCCAGCGCAGTATTTT
CDR3 protein: CASSPTGGPAQYF
clone size: .
CDR3 length: 13
J gene: TRBJ2-3
D gene: TRBD1
V gene: TRBV27

CDR3 DNA: TGCGCCAGCAGTGAATCTGCGGGAGGGCGGGACAATGAGCAGTTCTTC
CDR3 protein: CASSESAGGRDNEQFF
clone size: .
CDR3 length: 16
J gene: TRBJ2-1
D gene: TRBD2
V gene: TRBV10-1

CDR3 DNA: TGTGCCAGCCTTCCCGGGAATTCACCCCTCCACTTT
CDR3 protein: CASLPGNSPLHF
clone size: .
CDR3 length: 12
J gene: TRBJ1-6
D gene: .
V gene: TRBV6-5

CDR3 DNA: TGTGCCAGCAGGTCCGGGACAGGAAGGTTGGGACTAGCCAAAAACATTCAGTACTTC
CDR3 protein: CASRSGTGRLGLAKNIQYF
clone size: .
CDR3 length: 19
J gene: TRBJ2-4
D gene: TRBD1
V gene: TRBV28

CDR3 DNA: TGTGCCAGCAGCTCGGGGGTGGGGACCACTGAAGCTTTCTTT
CDR3 protein: CASSSGVGTTEAFF
clone size: once
CDR3 length: 14
J gene: TRBJ1-1
D gene: .
V gene: TRBV11-2